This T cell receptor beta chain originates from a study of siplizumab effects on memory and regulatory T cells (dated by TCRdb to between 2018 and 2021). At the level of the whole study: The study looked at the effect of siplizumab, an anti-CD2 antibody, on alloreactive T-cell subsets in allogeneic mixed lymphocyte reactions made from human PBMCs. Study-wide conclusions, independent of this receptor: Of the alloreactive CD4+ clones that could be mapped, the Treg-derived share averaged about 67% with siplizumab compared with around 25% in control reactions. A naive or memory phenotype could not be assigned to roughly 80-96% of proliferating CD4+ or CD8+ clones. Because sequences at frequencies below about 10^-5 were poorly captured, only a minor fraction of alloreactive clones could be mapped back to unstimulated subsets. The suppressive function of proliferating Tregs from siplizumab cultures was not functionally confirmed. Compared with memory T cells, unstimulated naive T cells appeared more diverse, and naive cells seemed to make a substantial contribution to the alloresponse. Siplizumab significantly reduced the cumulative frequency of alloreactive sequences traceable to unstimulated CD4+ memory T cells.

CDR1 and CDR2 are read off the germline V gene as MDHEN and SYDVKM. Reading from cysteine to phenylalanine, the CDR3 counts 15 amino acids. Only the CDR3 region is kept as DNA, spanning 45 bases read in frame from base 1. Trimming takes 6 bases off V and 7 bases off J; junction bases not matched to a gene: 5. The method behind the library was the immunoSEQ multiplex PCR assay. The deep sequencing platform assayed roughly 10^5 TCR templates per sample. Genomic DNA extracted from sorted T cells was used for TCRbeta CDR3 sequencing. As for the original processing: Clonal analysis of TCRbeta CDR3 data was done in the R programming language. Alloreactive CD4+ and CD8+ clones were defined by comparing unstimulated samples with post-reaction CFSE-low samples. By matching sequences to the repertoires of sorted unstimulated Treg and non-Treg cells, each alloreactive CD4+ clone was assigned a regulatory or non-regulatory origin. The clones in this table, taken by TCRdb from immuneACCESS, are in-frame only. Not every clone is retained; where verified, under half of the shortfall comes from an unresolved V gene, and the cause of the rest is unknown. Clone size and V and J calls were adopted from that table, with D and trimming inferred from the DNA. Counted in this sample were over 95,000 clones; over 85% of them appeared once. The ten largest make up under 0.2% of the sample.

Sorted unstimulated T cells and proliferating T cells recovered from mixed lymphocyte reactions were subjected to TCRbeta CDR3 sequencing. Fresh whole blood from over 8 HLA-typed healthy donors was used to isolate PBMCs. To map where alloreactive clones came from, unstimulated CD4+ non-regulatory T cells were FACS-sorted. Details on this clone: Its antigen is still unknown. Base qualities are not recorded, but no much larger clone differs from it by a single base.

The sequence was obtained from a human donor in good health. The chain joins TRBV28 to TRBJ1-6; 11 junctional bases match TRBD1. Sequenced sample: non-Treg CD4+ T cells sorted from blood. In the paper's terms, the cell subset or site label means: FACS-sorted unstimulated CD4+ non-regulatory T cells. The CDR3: CASSSGTGGNSPLHF. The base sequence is TGTGCCAGCAGCTCCGGGACAGGGGGGAATTCACCCCTCCACTTT.